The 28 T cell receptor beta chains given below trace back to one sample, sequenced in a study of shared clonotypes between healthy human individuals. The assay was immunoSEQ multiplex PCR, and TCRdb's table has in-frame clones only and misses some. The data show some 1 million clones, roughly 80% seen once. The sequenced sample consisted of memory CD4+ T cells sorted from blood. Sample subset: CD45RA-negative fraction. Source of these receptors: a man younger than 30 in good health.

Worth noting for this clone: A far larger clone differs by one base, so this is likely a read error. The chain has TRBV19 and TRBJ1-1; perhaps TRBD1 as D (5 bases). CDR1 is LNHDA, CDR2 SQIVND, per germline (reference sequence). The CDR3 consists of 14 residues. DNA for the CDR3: TGTACCAGTAGCACCCTAGGAGGGGAAGTAGGAGCTTTCTTT. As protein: CTSSTLGGEVGAFF.

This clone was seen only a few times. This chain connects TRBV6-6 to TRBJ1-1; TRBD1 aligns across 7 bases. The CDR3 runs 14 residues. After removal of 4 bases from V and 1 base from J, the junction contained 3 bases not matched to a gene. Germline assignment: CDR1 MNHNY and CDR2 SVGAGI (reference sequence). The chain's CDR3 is CASSSTGTNTEAFF. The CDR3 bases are TGTGCCAGCAGTTCGACAGGGACGAACACTGAAGCTTTCTTT.

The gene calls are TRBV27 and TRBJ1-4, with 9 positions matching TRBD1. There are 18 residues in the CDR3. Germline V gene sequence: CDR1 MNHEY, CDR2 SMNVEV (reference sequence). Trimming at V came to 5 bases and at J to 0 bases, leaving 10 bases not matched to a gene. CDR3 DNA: TGTGCCAGCAGTCTCCGGGACAGGGCAAAAGCAACTAATGAAAAACTGTTTTTT. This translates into CASSLRDRAKATNEKLFF.

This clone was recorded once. Here the CDR3 DNA reads TGTGCCAGCAGTTCTCTAGCGGGCGGGAACACCGGGGAGCTGTTTTTT. Translated, it gives CASSSLAGGNTGELFF. The chain combines TRBV27 with TRBJ2-2, with TRBD2 identical over 8 bases. Germline-derived CDR1 and CDR2 are MNHEY and SMNVEV (reference sequence). The length of the CDR3 is 16 residues. V lost 4 bases, J lost 1 base, and 5 bases stayed unmatched.

CDR3 bases: TGCGCCAGCAGCTTGTCTGCCACACAGGGCGAGACCCAGTACTTC. Protein product: CASSLSATQGETQYF. The chain recombines TRBV5-1 with TRBJ2-5, with D tentatively TRBD1 (6 bases). Germline V CDR1 and CDR2: SGHRS, YFSETQ. The CDR3 is made up of 15 amino acids. The V end was cut by 1 base, the J end by 5 bases, with 15 bases between.

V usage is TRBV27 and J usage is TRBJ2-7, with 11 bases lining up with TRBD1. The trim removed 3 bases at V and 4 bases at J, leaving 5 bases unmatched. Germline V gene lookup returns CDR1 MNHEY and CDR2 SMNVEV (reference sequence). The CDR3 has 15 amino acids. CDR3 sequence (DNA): TGTGCCAGCAGTTTGTTCGGGACAGGGGGATACGAGCAGTACTTC. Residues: CASSLFGTGGYEQYF.

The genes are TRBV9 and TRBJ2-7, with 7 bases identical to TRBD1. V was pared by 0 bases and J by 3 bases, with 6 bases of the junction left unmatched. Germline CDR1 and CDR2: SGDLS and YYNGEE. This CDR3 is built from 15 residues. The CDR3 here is CASSVAGTVDYEQYF. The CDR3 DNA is TGTGCCAGCAGCGTAGCAGGGACAGTCGACTACGAGCAGTACTTC.

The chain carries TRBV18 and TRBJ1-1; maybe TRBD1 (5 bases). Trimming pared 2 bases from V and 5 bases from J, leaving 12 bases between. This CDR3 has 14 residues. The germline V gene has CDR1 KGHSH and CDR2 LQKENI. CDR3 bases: TGTGCCAGCTCACCAGGGGCTTTCGGGACTGAAGCTTTCTTT. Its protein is CASSPGAFGTEAFF. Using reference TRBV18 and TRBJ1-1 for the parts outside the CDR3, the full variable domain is NAGVMQNPRHLVRRRGQEARLRCSPMKGHSHVYWYRQLPEEGLKFMVYLQKENIIDESGMPKERFSAEFPKEGPSILRIQQVVRGDSAAYFCASSPGAFGTEAFFGQGTRLTVV.

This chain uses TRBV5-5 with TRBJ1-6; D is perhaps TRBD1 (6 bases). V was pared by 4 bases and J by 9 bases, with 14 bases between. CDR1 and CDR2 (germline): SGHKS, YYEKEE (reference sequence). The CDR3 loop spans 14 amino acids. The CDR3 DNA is TGTGCCAGCAGCCAGACAGGTCTCTCTTCACCCCTCCACTTT. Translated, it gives CASSQTGLSSPLHF.

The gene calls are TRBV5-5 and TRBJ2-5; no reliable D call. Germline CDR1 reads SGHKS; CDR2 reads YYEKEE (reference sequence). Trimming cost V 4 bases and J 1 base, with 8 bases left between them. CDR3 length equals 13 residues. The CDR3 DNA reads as TGTGCCAGCAGCCCCAGCGCCCAAGAGACCCAGTACTTC. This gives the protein CASSPSAQETQYF.

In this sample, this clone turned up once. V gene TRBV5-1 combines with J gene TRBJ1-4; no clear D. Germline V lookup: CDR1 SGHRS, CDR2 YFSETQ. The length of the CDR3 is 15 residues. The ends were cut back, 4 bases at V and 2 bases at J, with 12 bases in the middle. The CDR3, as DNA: TGCGCCAGCAGCCGATCAGCCGGGACTAATGAAAAACTGTTTTTT. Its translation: CASSRSAGTNEKLFF.

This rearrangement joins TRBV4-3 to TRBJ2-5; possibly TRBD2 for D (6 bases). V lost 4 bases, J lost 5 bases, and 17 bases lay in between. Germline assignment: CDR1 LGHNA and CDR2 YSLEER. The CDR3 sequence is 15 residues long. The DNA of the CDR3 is TGCGCCAGCAGCCTCGACGCCGGCCTAGCGGAGACCCAGTACTTC. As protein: CASSLDAGLAETQYF.

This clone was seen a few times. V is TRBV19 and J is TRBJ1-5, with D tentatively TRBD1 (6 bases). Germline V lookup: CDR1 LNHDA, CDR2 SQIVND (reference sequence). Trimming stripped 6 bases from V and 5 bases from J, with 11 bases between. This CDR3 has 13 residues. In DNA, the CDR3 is TGTGCCAGTAGGACAGGTTACTATCAGCCCCAGCATTTT. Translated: CASRTGYYQPQHF.

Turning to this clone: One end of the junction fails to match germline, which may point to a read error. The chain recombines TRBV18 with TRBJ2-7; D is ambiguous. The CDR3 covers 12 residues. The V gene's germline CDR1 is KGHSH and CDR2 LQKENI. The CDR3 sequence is CASAPSEYEQYF. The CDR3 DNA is TGTGCCAGCGCACCCTCAGAGTACGAGCAGTACTTC. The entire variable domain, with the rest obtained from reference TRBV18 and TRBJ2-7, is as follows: NAGVMQNPRHLVRRRGQEARLRCSPMKGHSHVYWYRQLPEEGLKFMVYLQKENIIDESGMPKERFSAEFPKEGPSILRIQQVVRGDSAAYFCASAPSEYEQYFGPGTRLTVT.

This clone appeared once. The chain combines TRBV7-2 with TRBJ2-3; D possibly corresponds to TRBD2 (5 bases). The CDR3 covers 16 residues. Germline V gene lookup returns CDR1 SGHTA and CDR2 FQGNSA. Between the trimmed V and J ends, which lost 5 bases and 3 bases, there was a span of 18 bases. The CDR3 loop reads CASSLRPVIATDTQYF. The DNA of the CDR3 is TGTGCCAGCAGCCTCAGACCGGTGATAGCGACAGATACGCAGTATTTT.

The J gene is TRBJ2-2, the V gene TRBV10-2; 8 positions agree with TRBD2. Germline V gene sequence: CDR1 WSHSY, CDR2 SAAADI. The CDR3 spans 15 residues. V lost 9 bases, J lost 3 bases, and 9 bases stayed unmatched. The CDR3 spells CASYGAGEDTGELFF. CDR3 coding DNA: TGCGCCAGTTACGGAGCGGGAGAGGACACCGGGGAGCTGTTTTTT.

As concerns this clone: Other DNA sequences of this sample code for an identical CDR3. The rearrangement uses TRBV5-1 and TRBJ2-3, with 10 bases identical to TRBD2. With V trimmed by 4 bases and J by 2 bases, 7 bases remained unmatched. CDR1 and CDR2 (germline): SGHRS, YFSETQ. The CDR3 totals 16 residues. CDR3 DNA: TGCGCCAGCAGCCTAAGGACTAGCGGAATCACAGATACGCAGTATTTT. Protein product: CASSLRTSGITDTQYF.

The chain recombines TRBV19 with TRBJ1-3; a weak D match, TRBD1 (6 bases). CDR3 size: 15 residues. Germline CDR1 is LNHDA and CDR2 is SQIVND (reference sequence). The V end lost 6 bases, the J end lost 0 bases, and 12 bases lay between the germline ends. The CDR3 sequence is CASRRTAISGNTIYF. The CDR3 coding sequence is TGTGCCAGTAGGCGGACAGCCATCTCTGGAAACACCATATATTTT. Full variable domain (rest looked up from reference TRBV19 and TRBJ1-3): DGGITQSPKYLFRKEGQNVTLSCEQNLNHDAMYWYRQDPGQGLRLIYYSQIVNDFQKGDIAEGYSVSREKKESFPLTVTSAQKNPTAFYLCASRRTAISGNTIYFGEGSWLTVV.

The CDR3 bases are TGTGCCAGCAGTGGACAGGGATCCTACAATGAGCAGTTCTTC. Protein product: CASSGQGSYNEQFF. The chain combines TRBV11-2 with TRBJ2-1; TRBD1 aligns across 8 bases. Per germline, CDR1 SGHAT and CDR2 FQNNGV. The CDR3 runs 14 residues. J lost 1 base, V lost 6 bases, and 2 bases had no gene match.

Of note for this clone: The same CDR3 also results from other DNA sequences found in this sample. DNA for the CDR3: TGTGCCAGCAGCTTGGCACTAGCGGGAGGTACAGATACGCAGTATTTT. Translating gives CASSLALAGGTDTQYF. The rearrangement joins TRBV5-4 to TRBJ2-3; 12 bases fit TRBD2. The CDR3 totals 16 residues. The ends lost 0 bases at V and 3 bases at J; junction bases unmatched: 2. CDR1 and CDR2 from the germline V gene are SGHNT and YYREEE (reference sequence).

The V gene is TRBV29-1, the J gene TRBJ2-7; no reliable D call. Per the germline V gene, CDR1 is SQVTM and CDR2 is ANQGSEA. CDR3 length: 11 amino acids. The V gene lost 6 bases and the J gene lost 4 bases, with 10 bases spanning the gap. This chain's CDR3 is CSVLWKYEQYF. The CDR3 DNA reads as TGCAGCGTACTCTGGAAGTACGAGCAGTACTTC.

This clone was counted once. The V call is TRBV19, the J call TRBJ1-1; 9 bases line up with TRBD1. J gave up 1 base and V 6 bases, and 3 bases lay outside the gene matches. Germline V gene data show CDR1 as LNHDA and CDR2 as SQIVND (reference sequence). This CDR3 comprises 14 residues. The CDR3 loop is CASSPGQGNTEAFF. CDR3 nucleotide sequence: TGTGCCAGTAGCCCGGGACAGGGGAACACTGAAGCTTTCTTT.

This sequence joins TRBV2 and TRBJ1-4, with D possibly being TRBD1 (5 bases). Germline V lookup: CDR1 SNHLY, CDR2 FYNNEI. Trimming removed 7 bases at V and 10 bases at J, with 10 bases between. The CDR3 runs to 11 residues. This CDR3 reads CASTSRGKLFF. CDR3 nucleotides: TGTGCCAGCACTTCGAGGGGAAAACTGTTTTTT.

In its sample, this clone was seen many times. The chain's CDR3 is CAWGPNTEAFF. In DNA, the CDR3 is TGTGCCTGGGGTCCAAACACTGAAGCTTTCTTT. The rearrangement uses TRBV30 and TRBJ1-1; D is undetermined. Trimming pared 5 bases from V and 2 bases from J, leaving 6 bases between. The length of the CDR3 is 11 residues. Germline CDR1 GTSNPN, CDR2 SVGIG (reference sequence).

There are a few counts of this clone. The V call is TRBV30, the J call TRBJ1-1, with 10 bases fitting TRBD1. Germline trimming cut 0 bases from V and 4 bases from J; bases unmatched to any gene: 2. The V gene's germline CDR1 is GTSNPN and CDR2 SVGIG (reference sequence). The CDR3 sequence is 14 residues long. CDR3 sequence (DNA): TGTGCCTGGAGTGTGGGACAGGGGTTCACTGAAGCTTTCTTT. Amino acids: CAWSVGQGFTEAFF.

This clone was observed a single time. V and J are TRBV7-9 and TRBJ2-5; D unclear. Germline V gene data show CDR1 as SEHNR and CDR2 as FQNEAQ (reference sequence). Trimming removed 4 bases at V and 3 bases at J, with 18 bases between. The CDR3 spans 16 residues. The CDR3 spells CASSSLKTYPKETQYF. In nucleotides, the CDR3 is TGTGCCAGCAGCTCACTGAAGACATATCCTAAAGAGACCCAGTACTTC.

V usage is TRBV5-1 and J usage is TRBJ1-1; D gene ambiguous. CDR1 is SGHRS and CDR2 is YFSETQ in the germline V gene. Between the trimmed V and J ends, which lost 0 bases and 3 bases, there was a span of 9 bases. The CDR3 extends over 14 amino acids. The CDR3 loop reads CASSLADKYTEAFF. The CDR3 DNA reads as TGCGCCAGCAGCTTGGCCGACAAGTACACTGAAGCTTTCTTT.

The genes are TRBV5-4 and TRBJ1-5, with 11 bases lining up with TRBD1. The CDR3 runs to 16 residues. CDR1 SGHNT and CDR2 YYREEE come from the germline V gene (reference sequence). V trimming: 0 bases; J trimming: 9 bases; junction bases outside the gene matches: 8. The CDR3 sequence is CASSLGDRGASGPQHF. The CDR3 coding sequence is TGTGCCAGCAGCTTGGGGGACAGGGGGGCGTCAGGGCCCCAGCATTTT. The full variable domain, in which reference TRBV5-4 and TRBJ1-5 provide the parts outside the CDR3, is ETGVTQSPTHLIKTRGQQVTLRCSSQSGHNTVSWYQQALGQGPQFIFQYYREEENGRGNFPPRFSGLQFPNYSSELNVNALELDDSALYLCASSLGDRGASGPQHFGDGTRLSIL.